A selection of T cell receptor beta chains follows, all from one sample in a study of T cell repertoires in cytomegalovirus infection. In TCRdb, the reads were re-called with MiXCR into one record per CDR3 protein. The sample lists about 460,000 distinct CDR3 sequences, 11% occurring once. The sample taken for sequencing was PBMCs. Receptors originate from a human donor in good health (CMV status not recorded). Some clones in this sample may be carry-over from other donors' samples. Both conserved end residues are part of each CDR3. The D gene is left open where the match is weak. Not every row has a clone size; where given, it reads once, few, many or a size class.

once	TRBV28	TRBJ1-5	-	TGTGCCAGCAGTTTGGTTGAGGAGACACATAGCAATCAGCCCCAGCATTTT	CASSLVEETHSNQPQHF
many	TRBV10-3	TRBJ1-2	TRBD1	TGTGCCATCAGCCCCGACAGGGCGAATGGCTACACCTTC	CAISPDRANGYTF
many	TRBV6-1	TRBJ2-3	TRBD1	TGTGCCAGCGACAGGGGAGCGACAGATACGCAGTATTTT	CASDRGATDTQYF
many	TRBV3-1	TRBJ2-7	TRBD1	TGTGCCAGCAGCCACTTGGACAGGGGCGAGCAGTACTTC	CASSHLDRGEQYF
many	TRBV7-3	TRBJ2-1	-	TGTGCCAGCAGCAACGGCGGTGTCCCGGGGCAGTTCTTC	CASSNGGVPGQFF
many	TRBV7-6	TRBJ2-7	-	TGTGCCAGCAGCTTAGAAGCGAGCTCCTACGAGCAGTACTTC	CASSLEASSYEQYF
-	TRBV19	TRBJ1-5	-	TGTGCCAGTATCGAGAGAAGTTTGGGCAATCAGCCCCAGCATTTT	CASIERSLGNQPQHF
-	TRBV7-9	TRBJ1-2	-	TGTGCCACTCTTTCAGGGGCTGGGTATGGCTACACCTTC	CATLSGAGYGYTF
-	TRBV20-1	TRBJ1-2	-	TGCAGTGCTAGACCCGGACTCCTCCCGGGGGGCTACACCTTC	CSARPGLLPGGYTF
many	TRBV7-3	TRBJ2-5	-	TGTGCCAGCAGCTTAGGACTCGGAGGGGAGACCCAGTACTTC	CASSLGLGGETQYF
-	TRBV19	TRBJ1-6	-	TGTGCCAGTAGTATGGGGGTTCCATGGCGTTCACCCCTCCACTTT	CASSMGVPWRSPLHF
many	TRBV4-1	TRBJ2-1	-	TGCGCCAGCAGCCAAGAGGCTAGTCCCTACAATGAGCAGTTCTTC	CASSQEASPYNEQFF
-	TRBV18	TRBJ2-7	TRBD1	TGTGCCAGCTCACCGCCCCGGGACAGGGATCCCTACGAGCAGTACTTC	CASSPPRDRDPYEQYF
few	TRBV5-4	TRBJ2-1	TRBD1	TGTGCCAGCAGGTCTACAGGGGCGGCCTACAATGAGCAGTTCTTC	CASRSTGAAYNEQFF
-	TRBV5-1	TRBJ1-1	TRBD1	TGCGCCAGTGTCCGGGACAGGGTGAACACTGAAGCTTTCTTT	CASVRDRVNTEAFF
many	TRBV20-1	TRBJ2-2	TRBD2	TGCAGTGCCTGGGACTACAGAGGCCGCGGGGAGCTGTTTTTT	CSAWDYRGRGELFF
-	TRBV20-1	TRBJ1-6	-	TGCAGTGCTAGTGGCATTCTGAGCTCCTATAATTCACCCCTCCACTTT	CSASGILSSYNSPLHF
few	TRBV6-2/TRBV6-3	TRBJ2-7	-	TGTGCCAGCAGTTCTCCCCCGGGCCTAAAATCCTACGAGCAGTACTTC	CASSSPPGLKSYEQYF
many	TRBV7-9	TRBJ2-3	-	TGTGCCAGCAGCTTAGGGCTAGCTGCAGATACGCAGTATTTT	CASSLGLAADTQYF
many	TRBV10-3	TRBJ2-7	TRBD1	TGTGCCATCAGTCAAACAGGGGTAGGCGAGCAGTACTTC	CAISQTGVGEQYF
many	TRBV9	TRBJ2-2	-	TGTGCCAGCAGCCCTCGAGGGTGGTCGTTTACCGGGGAGCTGTTTTTT	CASSPRGWSFTGELFF
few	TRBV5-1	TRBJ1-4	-	TGCGCCAGCAGCCGGGACGGCATTAATGAAAAACTGTTTTTT	CASSRDGINEKLFF
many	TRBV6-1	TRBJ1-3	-	TGTGCCAGCAGATTTTTGGGGGGCTCTGGAAACACCATATATTTT	CASRFLGGSGNTIYF
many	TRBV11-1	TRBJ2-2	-	TGTGCCAGCAGCGTGACGGGCCTCGACCCCACCGGGGAGCTGTTTTTT	CASSVTGLDPTGELFF
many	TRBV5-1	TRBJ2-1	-	TGCGCCAGCAGCCGGGACGGGTTCAATGAGCAGTTCTTC	CASSRDGFNEQFF
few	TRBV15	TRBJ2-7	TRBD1	TGTGCCACCAGCAGGGGACAGGGTGAAGAGCAGTACTTC	CATSRGQGEEQYF
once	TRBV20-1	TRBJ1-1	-	TGCAGTGCTATGGTTGGGGACACTGAAGCTTTCTTT	CSAMVGDTEAFF
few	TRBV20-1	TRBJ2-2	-	TGCAGTGCTAGACAGGAACCGAACACCGGGGAGCTGTTTTTT	CSARQEPNTGELFF
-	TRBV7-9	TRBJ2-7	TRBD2	TGTGCCAGCAGCGCCAAACTAGCGGGGGGGATCGACGAGCAGTACTTC	CASSAKLAGGIDEQYF
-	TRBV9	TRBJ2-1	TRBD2	TGTGCCAGCAGCGTAGAAGGCGGGAGGGAATACAATGAGCAGTTCTTC	CASSVEGGREYNEQFF
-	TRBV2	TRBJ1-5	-	TGTGCCAGCAGGAAACACGGTGGTCAGCCCCAGCATTTT	CASRKHGGQPQHF
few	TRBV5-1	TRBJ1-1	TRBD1	TGCGCCAGCAGCTTGGCTGGGACAGGAACCCGGAGGGAAGCTTTCTTT	CASSLAGTGTRREAFF